The rows below give T cell receptor beta chains drawn from one sample of a study of cytomegalovirus exposure and HLA in healthy donors. TCRdb's table, derived via immunoSEQ multiplex PCR, lists solely in-frame clones and lacks some. The table records 180,000 or so clones, 75% of them present only once. The sample comprised PBMCs. Every receptor here comes from a woman in her forties in good health and CMV-seropositive. CDR3s include the opening cysteine and the closing phenylalanine or tryptophan. A D gene is named only where the DNA matches it firmly. Size values are once, few and many counts, or a class for expanded clones, and some rows have none.

d_call | clone_size | j_call | v_call | cdr3_aa | cdr3_nt
NA | NA | TRBJ2-1 | TRBV28 | CASSSQGTHYNEQFF | TGTGCCAGCAGTTCTCAGGGGACCCATTACAATGAGCAGTTCTTC
NA | NA | TRBJ2-3 | TRBV7-2 | CASSLGIQKSTDTQYF | TGTGCCAGCAGCTTAGGTATCCAGAAGAGCACAGATACGCAGTATTTT
NA | NA | TRBJ1-2 | TRBV5-8 | CASSLRQGGHGYTF | TGTGCCAGCAGCTTGAGGCAGGGCGGTCATGGCTACACCTTC
TRBD2 | NA | TRBJ2-2 | TRBV4-2 | CASRGLAGISGELFF | TGTGCCAGCAGAGGACTAGCGGGGATTTCCGGGGAGCTGTTTTTT
TRBD2 | NA | TRBJ2-7 | TRBV5-4 | CASSPERDGEQYF | TGTGCCAGCAGTCCCGAGCGGGACGGGGAGCAGTACTTC
NA | NA | TRBJ2-1 | TRBV6-5 | CASSYSRTRGQFF | TGTGCCAGCAGTTACTCTAGGACGCGGGGGCAGTTCTTC
NA | NA | TRBJ1-3 | TRBV2 | CASRDRSFSGNTIYF | TGTGCCAGCAGGGACAGATCCTTCTCTGGAAACACCATATATTTT
TRBD1 | NA | TRBJ2-1 | TRBV27 | CASSPGTGGWNEQFF | TGTGCCAGCAGTCCCGGGACAGGGGGCTGGAATGAGCAGTTCTTC
TRBD1 | few | TRBJ2-2 | TRBV28 | CASSRTGTASTGELFF | TGTGCCAGCAGTCGAACCGGGACAGCTTCCACCGGGGAGCTGTTTTTT
NA | once | TRBJ1-5 | TRBV30 | CAWSLSSNQPQHF | TGTGCCTGGAGTTTGTCAAGCAATCAGCCCCAGCATTTT
TRBD2 | NA | TRBJ2-7 | TRBV5-1 | CASSLGTSGSHEQYF | TGCGCCAGCAGCTTGGGGACTAGCGGGAGCCACGAGCAGTACTTC
NA | NA | TRBJ1-2 | TRBV5-4 | CASSFVVLGAELHTF | TGTGCCAGCAGCTTTGTAGTTCTAGGGGCGGAGCTACACACCTTC
TRBD1 | NA | TRBJ1-2 | TRBV10-3 | CAISDRGTGDGYTF | TGTGCCATCAGTGATAGGGGGACAGGGGATGGCTACACCTTC
NA | NA | TRBJ2-3 | TRBV7-3 | CASSFWSLASTDTQYF | TGTGCCAGCAGCTTCTGGAGCCTAGCGAGCACAGATACGCAGTATTTT
NA | NA | TRBJ1-4 | TRBV29-1 | CSVPLNGGGNEKLFF | TGCAGCGTTCCCCTCAACGGGGGGGGTAATGAAAAACTGTTTTTT
NA | NA | TRBJ1-1 | TRBV28 | CASKRSGTEAFF | TGTGCCAGCAAACGATCAGGAACTGAAGCTTTCTTT
NA | few | TRBJ2-5 | TRBV27 | CASSFSLLETQYF | TGTGCCAGCAGTTTTTCACTACTGGAGACCCAGTACTTC
TRBD2 | NA | TRBJ2-1 | TRBV2 | CASRAEGLAGNEQFF | TGTGCCAGCAGGGCCGAGGGACTAGCGGGTAATGAGCAGTTCTTC
NA | NA | TRBJ2-3 | TRBV28 | CAAGASGGTQYF | TGTGCCGCCGGTGCCAGCGGAGGAACGCAGTATTTT
TRBD2 | NA | TRBJ2-2 | TRBV10-2 | CASSTGTRGTGELFF | TGCGCCAGCAGCACCGGGACTAGGGGCACCGGGGAGCTGTTTTTT
NA | NA | TRBJ2-1 | TRBV5-4 | CASSWGRDSSYNEQFF | TGTGCCAGCAGCTGGGGGCGGGACAGCTCCTACAATGAGCAGTTCTTC
TRBD2 | NA | TRBJ2-2 | TRBV6-1 | CASSGREATGELFF | TGTGCCAGCAGTGGCCGGGAGGCCACCGGGGAGCTGTTTTTT
NA | NA | TRBJ1-4 | TRBV6-1 | CASSEAQGFEKLFF | TGTGCCAGCAGTGAAGCTCAGGGTTTTGAAAAACTGTTTTTT
TRBD1 | NA | TRBJ1-1 | TRBV2 | CASRGGRGQGEGYTEAFF | TGTGCCAGCAGAGGGGGACGCGGACAGGGAGAGGGGTACACTGAAGCTTTCTTT
NA | NA | TRBJ2-3 | TRBV11-3 | CASSTRGADTQYF | TGTGCCAGCAGCACCCGCGGAGCAGATACGCAGTATTTT
TRBD1 | NA | TRBJ2-7 | TRBV7-9 | CASSFGSGQGPHEQYF | TGTGCCAGCAGCTTCGGATCAGGACAGGGTCCCCACGAGCAGTACTTC
NA | once | TRBJ1-5 | TRBV6-6 | CASSYPGPQHF | TGTGCCAGCAGTTACCCGGGGCCCCAGCATTTT
TRBD2 | few | TRBJ2-7 | TRBV27 | CASSLTSGGGEQYF | TGTGCCAGCAGTTTAACGAGCGGGGGTGGTGAGCAGTACTTC
NA | NA | TRBJ1-1 | TRBV11-2 | CASSLRGGLNTEAFF | TGTGCCAGCAGCTTACGGGGGGGACTGAACACTGAAGCTTTCTTT
NA | NA | TRBJ2-1 | TRBV28 | CASSSFPDEQFF | TGTGCCAGCAGTTCGTTCCCCGATGAGCAGTTCTTC
TRBD2 | NA | TRBJ2-7 | TRBV28 | CASSFAGGHSEQYF | TGTGCCAGCAGTTTTGCGGGAGGACACTCCGAGCAGTACTTC
NA | NA | TRBJ2-5 | TRBV5-1 | CASSHGLGRASQETQYF | TGCGCCAGCAGCCACGGGCTGGGCAGGGCATCCCAAGAGACCCAGTACTTC
TRBD2 | NA | TRBJ2-1 | TRBV5-4 | CASSANGLAAFYNEQFF | TGTGCCAGCAGCGCAAACGGACTAGCGGCTTTTTACAATGAGCAGTTCTTC
NA | NA | TRBJ2-5 | TRBV7-2 | CASSLSGETQYF | TGTGCCAGCAGCTTATCGGGGGAGACCCAGTACTTC
TRBD1 | once | TRBJ2-5 | TRBV5-6 | CASSGTDFQETQYF | TGTGCCAGCTCGGGGACAGACTTCCAAGAGACCCAGTACTTC
NA | few | TRBJ1-3 | TRBV28 | CASRGKGSGNTIYF | TGTGCCAGCCGGGGTAAGGGCTCTGGAAACACCATATATTTT
TRBD2 | NA | TRBJ2-7 | TRBV11-1 | CASSWTSGSTEQYF | TGTGCCAGCAGCTGGACTAGCGGGAGTACCGAGCAGTACTTC
TRBD1 | NA | TRBJ2-2 | TRBV19 | CASQSGQGAPGELFF | TGTGCCAGTCAGTCCGGACAGGGGGCGCCCGGGGAGCTGTTTTTT
NA | once | TRBJ2-7 | TRBV6-1 | CASGVIRGGYEQYF | TGTGCCAGCGGGGTGATCCGGGGAGGCTACGAGCAGTACTTC
NA | NA | TRBJ2-7 | TRBV25-1 | CASSEPLGGRRYEQYF | TGTGCCAGCAGTGAGCCGCTGGGGGGGCGGCGGTACGAGCAGTACTTC
TRBD1 | NA | TRBJ1-5 | TRBV28 | CASSRTGSNQPQHF | TGTGCCAGCAGCCGGACAGGGAGCAATCAGCCCCAGCATTTT
TRBD2 | NA | TRBJ2-3 | TRBV7-3 | CASSLRDYTDTQYF | TGTGCCAGCAGCTTAAGGGACTACACAGATACGCAGTATTTT
NA | once | TRBJ1-3 | TRBV15 | CATSRRGSGNTIYF | TGTGCCACCAGCAGACGCGGCTCTGGAAACACCATATATTTT
TRBD1 | once | TRBJ2-2 | TRBV19 | CASSISRDSSNTGELFF | TGTGCCAGTAGTATTTCAAGGGACAGCTCGAACACCGGGGAGCTGTTTTTT
NA | NA | TRBJ2-3 | TRBV18 | CASSLQGPDTQYF | TGTGCCAGCTCACTGCAGGGTCCAGATACGCAGTATTTT
NA | NA | TRBJ2-5 | TRBV5-4 | CASSLSSGSRETQYF | TGTGCCAGCAGCTTGTCCAGCGGGTCTCGGGAGACCCAGTACTTC
NA | NA | TRBJ2-7 | TRBV5-1 | CASSPRTGGPGEQYF | TGCGCCAGCAGCCCTCGGACAGGAGGGCCGGGCGAGCAGTACTTC
NA | NA | TRBJ2-7 | TRBV18 | CASSRGSSSYEQYF | TGTGCCAGCTCACGAGGGTCCAGCTCCTACGAGCAGTACTTC
TRBD2 | NA | TRBJ2-5 | TRBV28 | CASTAGGAEEETQYF | TGTGCCAGCACAGCGGGAGGGGCGGAGGAAGAGACCCAGTACTTC
TRBD1 | NA | TRBJ2-2 | TRBV7-9 | CASRETGGNTGELFF | TGTGCCAGCAGGGAGACAGGGGGAAACACCGGGGAGCTGTTTTTT
TRBD1 | few | TRBJ2-7 | TRBV6-5 | CASRGTGEQYF | TGTGCCAGCAGGGGGACAGGCGAGCAGTACTTC
TRBD1 | NA | TRBJ2-1 | TRBV19 | CASRGQGSYNEQFF | TGTGCCAGTAGGGGACAGGGGAGCTACAATGAGCAGTTCTTC
NA | NA | TRBJ2-1 | TRBV7-9 | CASSLEINNEQFF | TGTGCCAGCAGCTTGGAGATTAACAATGAGCAGTTCTTC
NA | NA | TRBJ2-7 | TRBV10-1 | CASSASVTMEQYF | TGCGCCAGCAGTGCCTCAGTGACTATGGAGCAGTACTTC
TRBD2 | NA | TRBJ2-1 | TRBV4-1 | CASSQSARLAAYNEQFF | TGCGCCAGCAGCCAATCCGCCAGACTAGCGGCCTACAATGAGCAGTTCTTC
TRBD1 | NA | TRBJ1-5 | TRBV6-1 | CASSGTANQPQHF | TGTGCCAGCAGCGGGACAGCAAATCAGCCCCAGCATTTT
NA | NA | TRBJ1-5 | TRBV19 | CASSLTVNQPQHF | TGTGCCAGTAGTTTGACAGTCAATCAGCCCCAGCATTTT
NA | NA | TRBJ1-2 | TRBV29-1 | CSVAPTGTPYGYTF | TGCAGCGTTGCCCCGACAGGAACCCCCTATGGCTACACCTTC
TRBD2 | NA | TRBJ2-2 | TRBV7-3 | CASSLVAGTNTGELFF | TGTGCCAGCAGCTTAGTAGCGGGAACGAACACCGGGGAGCTGTTTTTT
TRBD1 | NA | TRBJ2-7 | TRBV4-1 | CASSLRQGEANEQYF | TGCGCCAGCAGCCTCAGACAGGGGGAAGCTAACGAGCAGTACTTC